This T cell receptor beta chain was captured in a study of blood T cell repertoires in COVID-19 (dated by TCRdb to the early 2020s). With regard to the full study: Samples covering the acute and convalescent phases of COVID-19 were provided by collaborators in the United States, Italy and Spain. The material from the prospective study consisted of cDNA or gDNA derived from T cells, B-cell-depleted T cells, or PBMCs. The dataset comprised deeply sampled blood TCRbeta repertoires from subjects exposed to, actively infected with, or recovered from COVID-19. The repertoires were made available in a free public database intended to serve as a resource for research on the immune response to SARS-CoV-2. Samples came from the ongoing ImmuneRACE study (first 160 participants) plus 1,254 subjects from 6 global collaborators. The sample metadata nearly always contained a de-identified subject ID, COVID-19 status, age in years and sex. HLA class I and class II types, where available, came from metadata supplied by the sample provider rather than from assay-based typing.

The paper's findings and limits, for the study overall: How much clinical and demographic metadata was included differed by source and by participant, and the metadata was provided uncurated.

TCRbeta CDR3 regions were amplified from genomic DNA using the immunoSEQ Assay, a bias-controlled multiplex PCR. The source study handled its data this way. The number of nucleated cells in each sample was estimated by amplification of reference gene primers within the assay. To quantify the absolute abundance of each unique TCRbeta CDR3 rearrangement, sequence reads were collapsed and filtered. Productive Simpson clonality was computed per sample as the square root of Simpson's diversity index over productive rearrangements. TCRdb carries this immuneACCESS record with in-frame sequences only. Its versions omit some clonotypes, under half of them owing to an unresolved V gene in the studies checked, with the rest unexplained. That table furnishes V, J and clone size, whereas the DNA furnished D and trimming. Across this sample there are about 27,000 clones, with 85% to 90% seen only once. Roughly 5% of the sample is in the top ten clones.

With regard to this clone: Which antigen it targets is not known. Qualities for individual bases were not recorded, and no much larger clone is one base off.

Collaborating institutions collected whole blood in K2EDTA tubes following their own protocols. For TCRbeta analysis, collaborators shipped samples as frozen whole blood, isolated PBMCs, or DNA extracted from either of those sample types. There are 17 amino acids in the CDR3, from cysteine to phenylalanine inclusive. Just CDR3 DNA is preserved here, 51 bases in frame from base 1. V loses 8 bases at its end and J loses 8 bases; junction bases beyond the gene matches: 18. Via the germline V gene, CDR1 is LGHNA and CDR2 YSLEER. This TCR was recovered from a man aged 70 or older with active COVID-19. The chain is encoded by TRBV4-3 joined to TRBJ2-1, and 10 bases in between align with TRBD1. Sequencing was carried out using peripheral blood. The DNA is as follows: TGCGCCAGCGCCCCGTCCGGGGACAGGGGAAATTTGCATGAGCAGTTCTTC. It translates as CASAPSGDRGNLHEQFF.